This TCR beta chain was recovered during a study of blood T cell repertoires in COVID-19. About the study: Collection of acute and convalescent COVID-19 samples took place in the United States, Italy and Spain. T cells, B-cell-depleted T cells, or PBMCs supplied cDNA or gDNA.

Seattle's enrolled individuals joined amid active infection and were then monitored longitudinally. In the original processing: Reference gene primer amplification gave nucleated cell count estimates. Assay used: immunoSEQ multiplex PCR; TCRdb lists only in-frame clones, some missing. V and J calls plus clone size are reproduced from that table; the DNA served to infer D and trimming. The data hold 200,000 to 250,000 clones, with approximately 78% observed a single time. This CDR3 is 11 amino acids long. Trimming shortened V by 1 base and J by 9 bases, and 6 bases separated the two germline ends. Looked up from germline, CDR1 is LGHNT and CDR2 is FRNRAP.

The origin of this receptor is a woman at least 80 years old with COVID-19, enrolled during active disease. Sequenced sample: peripheral blood. The chain employs TRBV12-5 and TRBJ1-1; D is uncertain. The CDR3 nucleotides read TGTGCTAGTGGTTTGGAGCCGAAAGCTTTCTTT. Its protein product is CASGLEPKAFF.